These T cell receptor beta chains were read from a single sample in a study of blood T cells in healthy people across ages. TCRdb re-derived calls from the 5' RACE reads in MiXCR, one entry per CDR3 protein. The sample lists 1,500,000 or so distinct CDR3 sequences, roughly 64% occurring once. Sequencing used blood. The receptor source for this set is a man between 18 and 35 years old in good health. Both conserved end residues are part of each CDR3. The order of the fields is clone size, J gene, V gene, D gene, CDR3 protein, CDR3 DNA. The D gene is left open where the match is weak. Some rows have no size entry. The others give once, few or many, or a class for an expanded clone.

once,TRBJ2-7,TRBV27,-,CASSPHEGTLYF,TGTGCCAGCAGTCCACACGAAGGGACACTGTACTTC
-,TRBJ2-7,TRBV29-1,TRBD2,CSVVVRGGIYNEQYF,TGCAGCGTTGTGGTGCGGGGGGGGATATACAATGAGCAGTACTTC
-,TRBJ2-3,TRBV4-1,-,CASSHPGGTATDTQYF,TGCGCCAGCAGCCACCCCGGGGGGACAGCCACAGATACGCAGTATTTT
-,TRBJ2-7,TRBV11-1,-,CASSFWQGNEQYF,TGTGCCAGCAGCTTCTGGCAGGGCAACGAGCAGTACTTC
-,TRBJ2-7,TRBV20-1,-,CSARDRAGGPYEQYF,TGCAGTGCTAGAGATAGAGCAGGCGGTCCCTACGAGCAGTACTTC
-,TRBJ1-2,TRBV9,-,CASSVDETAYGYTF,TGTGCCAGCAGCGTAGACGAGACAGCCTATGGCTACACCTTC
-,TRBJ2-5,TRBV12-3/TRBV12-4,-,CASSFIAGSQETQYF,TGTGCCAGCAGTTTTATCGCGGGCTCGCAAGAGACCCAGTACTTC
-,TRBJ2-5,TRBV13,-,CGSSLRAPGETQYF,TGTGGCAGCAGCTTAAGGGCTCCAGGAGAGACCCAGTACTTC
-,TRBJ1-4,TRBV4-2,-,CASSQGRDGEKLFF,TGTGCCAGCAGCCAGGGGCGAGATGGTGAAAAACTGTTTTTT
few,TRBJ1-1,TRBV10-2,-,CASSEVETEAFF,TGCGCCAGCAGTGAGGTTGAAACTGAAGCTTTCTTT
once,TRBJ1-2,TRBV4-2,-,CASSQEMGASYGYTF,TGTGCCAGCAGCCAAGAAATGGGGGCGAGCTATGGCTACACCTTC
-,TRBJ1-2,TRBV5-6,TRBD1,CASSSDPGQGYGYTF,TGTGCCAGCAGCTCCGATCCGGGACAGGGTTATGGCTACACCTTC
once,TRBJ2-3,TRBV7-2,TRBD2,CASSQRGASGGSTDTQYF,TGTGCCAGCAGCCAACGTGGGGCTAGCGGGGGAAGCACAGATACGCAGTATTTT
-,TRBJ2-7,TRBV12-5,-,CASGLVDYEQYF,TGTGCTAGTGGTTTGGTAGATTACGAGCAGTACTTC
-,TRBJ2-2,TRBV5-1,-,CASNFGRGELFF,TGCGCCAGCAATTTCGGCCGCGGGGAGCTGTTTTTT
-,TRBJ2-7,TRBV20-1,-,CSASGSATYEQYF,TGCAGTGCTAGCGGGTCCGCGACCTACGAGCAGTACTTC
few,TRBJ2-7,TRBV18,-,CASSPMDTTYEQYF,TGTGCCAGCTCACCTATGGACACCACCTACGAGCAGTACTTC
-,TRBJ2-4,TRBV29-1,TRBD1,CSVGQGAKNIQYF,TGCAGCGTTGGACAGGGGGCGAAGAACATTCAGTACTTC